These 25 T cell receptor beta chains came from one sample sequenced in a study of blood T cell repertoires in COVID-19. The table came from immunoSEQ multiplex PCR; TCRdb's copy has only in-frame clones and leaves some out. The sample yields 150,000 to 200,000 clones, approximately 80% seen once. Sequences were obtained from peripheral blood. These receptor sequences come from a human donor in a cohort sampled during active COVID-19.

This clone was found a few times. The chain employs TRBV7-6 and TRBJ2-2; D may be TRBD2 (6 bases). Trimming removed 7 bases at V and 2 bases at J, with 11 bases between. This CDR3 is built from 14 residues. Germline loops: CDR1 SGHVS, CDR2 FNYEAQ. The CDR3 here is CASMAGRNTGELFF. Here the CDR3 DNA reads TGTGCCAGCATGGCGGGGAGAAACACCGGGGAGCTGTTTTTT. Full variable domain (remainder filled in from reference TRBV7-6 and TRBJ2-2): GAGVSQSPRYKVTKRGQDVALRCDPISGHVSLYWYRQALGQGPEFLTYFNYEAQQDKSGLPNDRFSAERPEGSISTLTIQRTEQRDSAMYRCASMAGRNTGELFFGEGSRLTVL.

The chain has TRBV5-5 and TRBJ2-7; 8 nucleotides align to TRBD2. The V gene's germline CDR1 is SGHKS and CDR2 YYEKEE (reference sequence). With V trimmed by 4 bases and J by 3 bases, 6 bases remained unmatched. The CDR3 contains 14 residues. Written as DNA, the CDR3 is TGTGCCAGCAGCGACCCGGGAGGGGACTACGAGCAGTACTTC. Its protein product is CASSDPGGDYEQYF.

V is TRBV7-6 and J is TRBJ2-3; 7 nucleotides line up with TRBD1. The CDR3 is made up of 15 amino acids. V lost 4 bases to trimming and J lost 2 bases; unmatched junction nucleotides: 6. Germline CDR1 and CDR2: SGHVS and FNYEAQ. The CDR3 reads CASSSPTGLTDTQYF. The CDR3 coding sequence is TGTGCCAGCAGCTCCCCGACAGGGCTCACAGATACGCAGTATTTT.

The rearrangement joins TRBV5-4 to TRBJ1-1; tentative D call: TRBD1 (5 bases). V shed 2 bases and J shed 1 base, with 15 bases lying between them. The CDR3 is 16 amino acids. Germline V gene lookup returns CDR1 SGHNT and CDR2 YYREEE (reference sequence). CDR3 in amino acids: CASSFPREGKNTEAFF. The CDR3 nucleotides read TGTGCCAGCAGCTTCCCCCGGGAGGGGAAGAACACTGAAGCTTTCTTT. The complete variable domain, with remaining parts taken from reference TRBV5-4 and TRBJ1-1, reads ETGVTQSPTHLIKTRGQQVTLRCSSQSGHNTVSWYQQALGQGPQFIFQYYREEENGRGNFPPRFSGLQFPNYSSELNVNALELDDSALYLCASSFPREGKNTEAFFGQGTRLTVV.

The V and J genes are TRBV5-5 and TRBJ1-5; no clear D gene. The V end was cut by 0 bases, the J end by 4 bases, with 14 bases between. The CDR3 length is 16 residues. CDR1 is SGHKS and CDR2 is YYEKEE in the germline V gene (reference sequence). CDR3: CASSLGSGRFNQPQHF. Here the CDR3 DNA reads TGTGCCAGCAGCTTGGGGTCAGGTCGCTTTAATCAGCCCCAGCATTTT.

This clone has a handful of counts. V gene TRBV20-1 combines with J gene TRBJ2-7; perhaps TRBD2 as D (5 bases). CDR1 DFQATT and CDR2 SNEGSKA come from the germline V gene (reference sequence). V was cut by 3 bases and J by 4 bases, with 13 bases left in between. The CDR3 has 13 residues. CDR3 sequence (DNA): TGCAGTGCTAGTTCAGCGGAACAGTACGAGCAGTACTTC. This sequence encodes CSASSAEQYEQYF.

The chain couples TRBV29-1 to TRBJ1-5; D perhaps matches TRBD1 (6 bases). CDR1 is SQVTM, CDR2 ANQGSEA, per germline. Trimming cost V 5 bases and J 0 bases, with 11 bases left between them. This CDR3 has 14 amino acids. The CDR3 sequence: CSVSGQDSNQPQHF. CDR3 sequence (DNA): TGCAGCGTTTCGGGACAAGATAGCAATCAGCCCCAGCATTTT.

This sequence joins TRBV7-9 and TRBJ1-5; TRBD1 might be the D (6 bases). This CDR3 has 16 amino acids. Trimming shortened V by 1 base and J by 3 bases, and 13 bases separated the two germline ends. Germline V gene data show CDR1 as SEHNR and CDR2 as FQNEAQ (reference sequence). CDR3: CASSLGVGGDNQPQHF. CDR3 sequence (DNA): TGTGCCAGCAGCTTAGGGGTAGGGGGGGACAATCAGCCCCAGCATTTT. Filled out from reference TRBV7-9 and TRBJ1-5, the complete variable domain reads DTGVSQNPRHKITKRGQNVTFRCDPISEHNRLYWYRQTLGQGPEFLTYFQNEAQLEKSRLLSDRFSAERPKGSFSTLEIQRTEQGDSAMYLCASSLGVGGDNQPQHFGDGTRLSIL.

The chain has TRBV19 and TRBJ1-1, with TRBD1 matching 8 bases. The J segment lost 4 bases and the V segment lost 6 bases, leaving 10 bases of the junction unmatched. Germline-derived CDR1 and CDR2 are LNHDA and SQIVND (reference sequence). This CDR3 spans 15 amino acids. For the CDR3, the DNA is TGTGCCAGTAGCAGACCTCAGGGGGCTGGCACTGAAGCTTTCTTT. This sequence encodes CASSRPQGAGTEAFF. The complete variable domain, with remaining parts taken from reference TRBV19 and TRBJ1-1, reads DGGITQSPKYLFRKEGQNVTLSCEQNLNHDAMYWYRQDPGQGLRLIYYSQIVNDFQKGDIAEGYSVSREKKESFPLTVTSAQKNPTAFYLCASSRPQGAGTEAFFGQGTRLTVV.

The CDR3 loop reads CASRSTGISGNTIYF. CDR3 nucleotide sequence: TGCGCCAGCAGATCAACAGGGATCTCTGGAAACACCATATATTTT. The rearrangement uses TRBV10-2 and TRBJ1-3; the D gene is possibly TRBD1 (6 bases). Trimming cost V 6 bases and J 0 bases, with 12 bases left between them. The germline V gene has CDR1 WSHSY and CDR2 SAAADI. CDR3 length: 15 residues.

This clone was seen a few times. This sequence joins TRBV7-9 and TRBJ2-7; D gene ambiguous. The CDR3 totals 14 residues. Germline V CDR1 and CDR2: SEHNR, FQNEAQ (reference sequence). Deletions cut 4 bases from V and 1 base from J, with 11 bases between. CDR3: CASSYDGESYEQYF. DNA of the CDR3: TGTGCCAGCAGCTATGACGGAGAATCCTACGAGCAGTACTTC.

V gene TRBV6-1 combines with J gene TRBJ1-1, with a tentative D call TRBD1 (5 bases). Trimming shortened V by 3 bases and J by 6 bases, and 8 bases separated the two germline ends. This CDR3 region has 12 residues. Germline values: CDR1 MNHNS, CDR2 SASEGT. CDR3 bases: TGTGCCAGCAGTGACAGGGTCGCTGAAGCTTTCTTT. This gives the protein CASSDRVAEAFF.

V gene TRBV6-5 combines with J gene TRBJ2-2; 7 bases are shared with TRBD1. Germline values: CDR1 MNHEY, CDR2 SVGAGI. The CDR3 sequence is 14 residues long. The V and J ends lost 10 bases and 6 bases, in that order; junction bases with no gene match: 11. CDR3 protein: CAISRGLSAGELFF. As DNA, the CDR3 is TGTGCCATTTCGAGGGGGCTAAGCGCCGGGGAGCTGTTTTTT.

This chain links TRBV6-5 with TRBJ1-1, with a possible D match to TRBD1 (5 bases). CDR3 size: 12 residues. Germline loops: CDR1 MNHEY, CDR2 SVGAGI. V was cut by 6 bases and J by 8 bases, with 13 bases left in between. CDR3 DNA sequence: TGTGCCAGCAGGGACGGGGCGGGGGAAGCTTTCTTT. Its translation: CASRDGAGEAFF.

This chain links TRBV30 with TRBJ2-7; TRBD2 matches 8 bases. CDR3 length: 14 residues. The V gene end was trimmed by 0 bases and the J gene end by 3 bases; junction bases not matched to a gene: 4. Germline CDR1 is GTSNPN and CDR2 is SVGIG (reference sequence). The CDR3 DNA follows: TGTGCCTGGAGTGTACAAACTAGCGGCTACGAGCAGTACTTC. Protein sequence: CAWSVQTSGYEQYF.

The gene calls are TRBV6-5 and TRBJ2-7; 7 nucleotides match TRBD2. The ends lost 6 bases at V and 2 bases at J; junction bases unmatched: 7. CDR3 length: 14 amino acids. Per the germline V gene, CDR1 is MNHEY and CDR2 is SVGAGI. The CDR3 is CASRSDGGAYEQYF. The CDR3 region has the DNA TGTGCCAGCAGGTCCGATGGGGGGGCCTACGAGCAGTACTTC.

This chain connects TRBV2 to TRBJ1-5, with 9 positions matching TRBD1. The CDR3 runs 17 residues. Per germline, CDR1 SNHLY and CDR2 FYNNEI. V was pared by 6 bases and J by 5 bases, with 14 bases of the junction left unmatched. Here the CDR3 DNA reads TGTGCCAGCAGGGCGACAGGGGGTGGATTCGGACATCAGCCCCAGCATTTT. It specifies CASRATGGGFGHQPQHF.

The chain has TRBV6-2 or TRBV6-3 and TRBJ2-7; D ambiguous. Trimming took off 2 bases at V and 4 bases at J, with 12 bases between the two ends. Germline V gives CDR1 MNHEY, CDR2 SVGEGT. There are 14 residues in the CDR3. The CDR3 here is CASSYGSEFYEQYF. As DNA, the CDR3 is TGTGCCAGCAGTTACGGCTCAGAATTTTACGAGCAGTACTTC.

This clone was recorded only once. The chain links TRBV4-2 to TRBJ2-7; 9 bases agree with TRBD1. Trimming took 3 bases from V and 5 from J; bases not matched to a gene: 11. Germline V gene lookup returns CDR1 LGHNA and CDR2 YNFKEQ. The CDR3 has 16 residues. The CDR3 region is CASSQAGQGITHEQYF. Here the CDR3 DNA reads TGTGCCAGCAGCCAGGCCGGACAGGGGATTACCCACGAGCAGTACTTC.

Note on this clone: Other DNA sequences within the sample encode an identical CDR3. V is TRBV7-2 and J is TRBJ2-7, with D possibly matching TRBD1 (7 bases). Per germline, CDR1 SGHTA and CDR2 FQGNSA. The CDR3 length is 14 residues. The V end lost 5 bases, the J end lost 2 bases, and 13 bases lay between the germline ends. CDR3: CASSPPGGTYEQYF. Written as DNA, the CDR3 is TGTGCCAGCAGCCCCCCAGGGGGGACCTACGAGCAGTACTTC.

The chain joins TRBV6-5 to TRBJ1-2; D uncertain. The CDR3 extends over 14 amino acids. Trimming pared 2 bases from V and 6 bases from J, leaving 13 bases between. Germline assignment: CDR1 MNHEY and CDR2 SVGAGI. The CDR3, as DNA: TGTGCCAGCAGTTACGCGGCGGGGAAGGATGGCTACACCTTC. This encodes CASSYAAGKDGYTF.

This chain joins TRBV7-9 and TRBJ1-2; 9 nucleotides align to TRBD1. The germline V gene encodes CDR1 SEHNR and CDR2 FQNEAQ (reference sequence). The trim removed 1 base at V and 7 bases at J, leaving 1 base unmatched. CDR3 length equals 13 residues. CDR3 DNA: TGTGCCAGCAGCTTAGGGGACAGGGTTGGCTACACCTTC. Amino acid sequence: CASSLGDRVGYTF.

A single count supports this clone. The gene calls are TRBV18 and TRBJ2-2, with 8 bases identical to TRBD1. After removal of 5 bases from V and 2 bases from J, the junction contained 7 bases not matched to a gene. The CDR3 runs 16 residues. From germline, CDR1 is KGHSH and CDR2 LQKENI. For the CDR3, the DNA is TGTGCCAGCTCAGACCGCGACAGGGGAAACACCGGGGAGCTGTTTTTT. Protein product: CASSDRDRGNTGELFF.

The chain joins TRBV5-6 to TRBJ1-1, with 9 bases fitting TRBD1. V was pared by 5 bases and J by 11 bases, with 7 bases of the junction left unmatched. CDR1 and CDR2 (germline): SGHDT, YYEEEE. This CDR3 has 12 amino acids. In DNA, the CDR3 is TGTGCCAGCAGGGACAGGGGCTCGAGGGCTTTCTTT. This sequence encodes CASRDRGSRAFF.

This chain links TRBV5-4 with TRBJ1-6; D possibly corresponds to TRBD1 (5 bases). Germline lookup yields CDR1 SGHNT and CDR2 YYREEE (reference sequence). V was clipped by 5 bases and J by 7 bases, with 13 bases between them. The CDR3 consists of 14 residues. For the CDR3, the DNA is TGTGCCAGCAGAACCCGGGGGGGGAATTCACCCCTCCACTTT. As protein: CASRTRGGNSPLHF. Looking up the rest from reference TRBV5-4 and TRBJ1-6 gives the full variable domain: ETGVTQSPTHLIKTRGQQVTLRCSSQSGHNTVSWYQQALGQGPQFIFQYYREEENGRGNFPPRFSGLQFPNYSSELNVNALELDDSALYLCASRTRGGNSPLHFGNGTRLTVT.